These 27 T cell receptor beta chains originate from one sample sequenced in a study of blood T cell repertoires in COVID-19. The protocol was immunoSEQ multiplex PCR, while the TCRdb copy is restricted to in-frame clones and leaves out a portion. In the table there are hundreds of thousands of clones, approximately 84% of which are singletons. Sequencing was done on a sample of peripheral blood. The source of these receptors is a middle-aged man with COVID-19, enrolled during active disease.

The J gene is TRBJ2-1, the V gene TRBV5-1, with 7 nucleotides matching TRBD1. V shed 3 bases, J shed 2 bases, and the junction held 5 bases outside the gene matches. Germline CDR1 SGHRS, CDR2 YFSETQ. The length of the CDR3 is 15 residues. The CDR3 DNA is TGCGCCAGCAGCTCGCCGGGACAGCCCTACAATGAGCAGTTCTTC. Translated, it gives CASSSPGQPYNEQFF. Filled out from reference TRBV5-1 and TRBJ2-1, the complete variable domain reads KAGVTQTPRYLIKTRGQQVTLSCSPISGHRSVSWYQQTPGQGLQFLFEYFSETQRNKGNFPGRFSGRQFSNSRSEMNVSTLELGDSALYLCASSSPGQPYNEQFFGPGTRLTVL.

This clone was observed a handful of times. The chain carries TRBV2 and TRBJ2-1; 8 positions agree with TRBD1. The germline V gene has CDR1 SNHLY and CDR2 FYNNEI. The V segment lost 5 bases and the J segment 3 bases; nucleotides outside the gene matches: 3. CDR3 size: 14 residues. This chain's CDR3 is CASSPGTGYNEQFF. DNA of the CDR3: TGTGCCAGCAGTCCCGGGACAGGCTACAATGAGCAGTTCTTC.

On this clone: Other DNA sequences within the sample encode an identical CDR3. The gene calls are TRBV6-5 and TRBJ2-7; 12 bases line up with TRBD1. Germline trimming cut 6 bases from V and 4 bases from J; bases unmatched to any gene: 7. CDR1 MNHEY and CDR2 SVGAGI come from the germline V gene. The CDR3 has 15 residues. CDR3 sequence: CASSYGTGGTYEQYF. The CDR3 DNA follows: TGTGCCAGCAGCTACGGGACAGGGGGCACTTACGAGCAGTACTTC.

The DNA of the CDR3 is TGTGCCAGCAGTCCGGGACAGGTGGGGCAGCCCCAGCATTTT. Translation gives CASSPGQVGQPQHF. The chain has TRBV27 and TRBJ1-5; 8 nucleotides align to TRBD1. CDR1 and CDR2 from the germline V gene are MNHEY and SMNVEV (reference sequence). J was trimmed by 7 bases and V by 5 bases; bases with no gene match: 7. This CDR3 has 14 amino acids.

This clone was counted a single time. V usage is TRBV7-9 and J usage is TRBJ1-4; TRBD1 is a possible D gene (6 bases). CDR1 SEHNR and CDR2 FQNEAQ come from the germline V gene (reference sequence). The CDR3 spans 14 residues. Trimming stripped 5 bases from V and 4 bases from J, with 11 bases between. The chain's CDR3 is CASSRDTVNEKLFF. CDR3 sequence (DNA): TGTGCCAGCAGCCGGGACACAGTTAATGAAAAACTGTTTTTT.

This clone showed up just a few times. The chain recombines TRBV7-3 with TRBJ2-2; 9 bases are a match to TRBD2. Trimming removed 5 bases from V and 3 bases from J; junction bases left unmatched: 10. The CDR3 loop spans 17 amino acids. The germline gives CDR1 SGHTA, CDR2 FQGTGA. The CDR3 region is CASSPISGSGYTGELFF. The CDR3 DNA reads TGTGCCAGCAGCCCTATTAGCGGGAGTGGGTACACCGGGGAGCTGTTTTTT.

CDR3 in amino acids: CASSSRRDGTDTQYF. The DNA for the CDR3 is TGTGCCAGCAGCTCCCGGAGGGATGGAACAGATACGCAGTATTTT. This chain connects TRBV3-1 (or the pseudogene TRBV3-2) to TRBJ2-3, with D possibly being TRBD2 (6 bases). The CDR3 contains 15 residues. Germline assignment: CDR1 LGHDT and CDR2 YNNKEL (reference sequence). Trimming left V 5 bases short and J 3 bases short, with 15 bases between.

The chain recombines TRBV2 with TRBJ2-2; D possibly corresponds to TRBD2 (5 bases). The ends were cut back, 6 bases at V and 3 bases at J, with 5 bases in the middle. This CDR3 has 12 amino acids. Germline V lookup: CDR1 SNHLY, CDR2 FYNNEI. The CDR3 is CASSGDTGELFF. CDR3 coding DNA: TGTGCCAGCAGCGGGGACACCGGGGAGCTGTTTTTT. Full variable domain (remainder filled in from reference TRBV2 and TRBJ2-2): EPEVTQTPSHQVTQMGQEVILRCVPISNHLYFYWYRQILGQKVEFLVSFYNNEISEKSEIFDDQFSVERPDGSNFTLKIRSTKLEDSAMYFCASSGDTGELFFGEGSRLTVL.

The CDR3 is CASSQQGPAYEQYF. Here the CDR3 DNA reads TGTGCCAGTAGCCAACAGGGGCCCGCCTACGAGCAGTACTTC. V is TRBV19 and J is TRBJ2-7, with 7 bases fitting TRBD1. Germline loops: CDR1 LNHDA, CDR2 SQIVND (reference sequence). This CDR3 is 14 amino acids long. J gave up 2 bases and V 6 bases, and 7 bases lay outside the gene matches.

A note on this clone: In the same sample, other DNA sequences code for this CDR3. This sequence joins TRBV5-1 and TRBJ1-1; TRBD1 aligns across 11 bases. Germline CDR1 SGHRS, CDR2 YFSETQ. Trimming removed 3 bases from V and 0 bases from J; junction bases left unmatched: 7. The CDR3 covers 17 residues. This CDR3 is CASSWGTGGTMNTEAFF. DNA of the CDR3: TGCGCCAGCAGCTGGGGGACAGGGGGTACGATGAACACTGAAGCTTTCTTT.

This clone has just a few counts. The chain employs TRBV13 and TRBJ1-2; perhaps TRBD1 as D (5 bases). The CDR3 covers 14 residues. Per the germline V gene, CDR1 is PRHDT and CDR2 is FYEKMQ (reference sequence). With 4 bases removed from V and 4 bases from J, the gap between germline ends came to 13 bases. CDR3 amino acids: CASSSDGGIYGYTF. Written as DNA, the CDR3 is TGTGCCAGCAGCTCCGATGGGGGGATCTATGGCTACACCTTC. The entire variable domain, with the rest obtained from reference TRBV13 and TRBJ1-2, is as follows: AAGVIQSPRHLIKEKRETATLKCYPIPRHDTVYWYQQGPGQDPQFLISFYEKMQSDKGSIPDRFSAQQFSDYHSELNMSSLELGDSALYFCASSSDGGIYGYTFGSGTRLTVV.

V is TRBV3-1 (or the pseudogene TRBV3-2) and J is TRBJ2-2; TRBD2 agrees at 7 bases. Germline V gene sequence: CDR1 LGHDT, CDR2 YNNKEL (reference sequence). This CDR3 spans 15 amino acids. The V segment lost 0 bases and the J segment 6 bases; nucleotides outside the gene matches: 4. The CDR3 reads CASSQDLGGAGELFF. Here the CDR3 DNA reads TGTGCCAGCAGCCAAGATCTGGGGGGGGCCGGGGAGCTGTTTTTT.

The rearrangement links TRBV5-1 to TRBJ2-4, with TRBD1 matching over 8 bases. CDR1 and CDR2 from the germline V gene are SGHRS and YFSETQ. The CDR3 consists of 19 residues. V trimming: 4 bases; J trimming: 1 base; junction bases outside the gene matches: 16. CDR3 DNA: TGCGCCAGCAGCCCAAGCCGGACAGGGAACCTTAAGGCCAAAAACATTCAGTACTTC. This translates into CASSPSRTGNLKAKNIQYF.

The chain couples TRBV9 to TRBJ2-5, with 11 bases that match TRBD2. The CDR3 loop spans 18 amino acids. V shed 4 bases and J 5 bases; nucleotides not matched to a gene: 16. Germline assignment: CDR1 SGDLS and CDR2 YYNGEE. In DNA, the CDR3 is TGTGCCAGCAGCCCCCGAGGATCTGCTAGCGGGGGGTTGGAGACCCAGTACTTC. Its translation: CASSPRGSASGGLETQYF.

For this clone: Other DNA sequences in this sample translate to the same CDR3. This rearrangement joins TRBV18 to TRBJ1-3; the match to TRBD1 covers 10 bases. Germline V gene lookup returns CDR1 KGHSH and CDR2 LQKENI. V trimming: 3 bases; J trimming: 0 bases; junction bases outside the gene matches: 2. The CDR3 runs 16 residues. CDR3 residues: CASSPGQGSSGNTIYF. CDR3 in DNA: TGTGCCAGCTCACCGGGACAGGGGAGCTCTGGAAACACCATATATTTT.

The V call is TRBV27, the J call TRBJ1-5; D is ambiguous. The germline V gene has CDR1 MNHEY and CDR2 SMNVEV (reference sequence). The CDR3 has 15 amino acids. V lost 2 bases and J 1 base, leaving 9 bases between the germline ends. The CDR3 DNA reads TGTGCCAGCAGTTTAGAGGGATGGAGCAATCAGCCCCAGCATTTT. Translation gives CASSLEGWSNQPQHF.

V gene TRBV10-3 combines with J gene TRBJ2-1; TRBD2 matches 12 bases. Germline V gene lookup returns CDR1 ENHRY and CDR2 SYGVKD. CDR3 size: 15 residues. V trimming: 6 bases; J trimming: 5 bases; junction bases outside the gene matches: 5. The CDR3 loop is CAISQTSGGNNEQFF. CDR3 nucleotides: TGTGCCATCAGCCAGACTAGCGGGGGAAACAATGAGCAGTTCTTC.

The chain joins TRBV7-9 to TRBJ1-6; tentatively, D is TRBD1 (6 bases). The CDR3 is made up of 16 amino acids. V was cut by 1 base and J by 4 bases, with 11 bases left in between. The V gene's germline CDR1 is SEHNR and CDR2 FQNEAQ (reference sequence). The DNA of the CDR3 is TGTGCCAGCAGCTTAGGCCGACAGGCATATAATTCACCCCTCCACTTT. As protein: CASSLGRQAYNSPLHF.

This chain connects TRBV5-4 to TRBJ2-2; perhaps TRBD1 as D (5 bases). Trimming shortened V by 3 bases and J by 6 bases, and 15 bases separated the two germline ends. CDR1 SGHNT and CDR2 YYREEE come from the germline V gene (reference sequence). The CDR3 consists of 15 residues. The CDR3 reads CASSSSAGWSGELFF. Written as DNA, the CDR3 is TGTGCCAGCAGCTCCTCGGCAGGGTGGTCCGGGGAGCTGTTTTTT.

This clone was seen a handful of times. The rearrangement uses TRBV19 and TRBJ1-4, with D unresolved. V gave up 3 bases and J gave up 4 bases, with 6 bases separating them. The germline CDR1 and CDR2 sequences are LNHDA and SQIVND (reference sequence). This CDR3 comprises 13 residues. The CDR3 here is CASSMQRNEKLFF. In DNA form, the CDR3 reads TGTGCCAGTAGTATGCAGCGTAATGAAAAACTGTTTTTT.

This clone was recorded once. V and J are TRBV18 and TRBJ1-5; no firm D call. The CDR3 spans 12 residues. The V and J ends lost 2 bases and 11 bases respectively, with 10 bases between them. CDR1 and CDR2 (germline): KGHSH, LQKENI. The CDR3: CASSPGGRAQHF. For the CDR3, the DNA is TGTGCCAGCTCACCAGGCGGCCGGGCCCAGCATTTT.

The V and J genes are TRBV28 and TRBJ2-7, with unresolved D. Trimming pared 4 bases from V and 5 bases from J, leaving 12 bases between. Germline values: CDR1 MDHEN, CDR2 SYDVKM. The CDR3 contains 13 residues. The DNA of the CDR3 is TGTGCCAGCAGTTCCCAAGCTTTCCACGAGCAGTACTTC. Encoded protein: CASSSQAFHEQYF.

This clone turned up a few times. The J gene is TRBJ2-5, the V gene TRBV5-1; D call uncertain. CDR1 and CDR2 from the germline V gene are SGHRS and YFSETQ. The CDR3 runs to 15 residues. V lost 4 bases and J lost 2, with 15 bases in between. The CDR3 DNA reads as TGCGCCAGCAGCCAGGTAAGACATCTGCAAGAGACCCAGTACTTC. It is translated as CASSQVRHLQETQYF. The full variable domain, completed using reference TRBV5-1 and TRBJ2-5, is KAGVTQTPRYLIKTRGQQVTLSCSPISGHRSVSWYQQTPGQGLQFLFEYFSETQRNKGNFPGRFSGRQFSNSRSEMNVSTLELGDSALYLCASSQVRHLQETQYFGPGTRLLVL.

The gene calls are TRBV7-7 and TRBJ1-4; 7 bases are a match to TRBD1. J gave up 3 bases and V 5 bases, and 6 bases lay outside the gene matches. Looked up from germline, CDR1 is SSHAT and CDR2 is FNYEAQ (reference sequence). The length of the CDR3 is 15 residues. CDR3 in amino acids: CASSQGGGPNEKLFF. For the CDR3, the DNA is TGTGCCAGCAGCCAGGGGGGCGGACCTAATGAAAAACTGTTTTTT.

This clone showed up just once. The V gene is TRBV6-2 or TRBV6-3, the J gene TRBJ2-7; perhaps TRBD1 as D (5 bases). Per the germline V gene, CDR1 is MNHEY and CDR2 is SVGEGT. V was cut by 2 bases and J by 2 bases, with 31 bases left in between. The CDR3 spans 21 residues. CDR3 nucleotide sequence: TGTGCCAGCAGTTACCAATACCAGTGGGGCAGGCCTCCTGTGAATCCCTACGAGCAGTACTTC. It yields the protein CASSYQYQWGRPPVNPYEQYF.

V is TRBV30 and J is TRBJ1-2; D not certain. The CDR3 runs 12 residues. With 3 bases removed from V and 5 bases from J, the gap between germline ends came to 10 bases. Germline CDR1 reads GTSNPN; CDR2 reads SVGIG (reference sequence). CDR3 protein: CAWSGMGYGYTF. DNA of the CDR3: TGTGCCTGGAGCGGGATGGGGTATGGCTACACCTTC. Full variable domain (rest looked up from reference TRBV30 and TRBJ1-2): SQTIHQWPATLVQPVGSPLSLECTVEGTSNPNLYWYRQAAGRGLQLLFYSVGIGQISSEVPQNLSASRPQDRQFILSSKKLLLSDSGFYLCAWSGMGYGYTFGSGTRLTVV.

The V call is TRBV7-2, the J call TRBJ2-7; 9 nucleotides align to TRBD2. V shed 5 bases, J shed 8 bases, and the junction held 7 bases outside the gene matches. Per the germline V gene, CDR1 is SGHTA and CDR2 is FQGNSA. The CDR3 sequence is 13 residues long. The CDR3 bases are TGTGCCAGCAGCCCTAGCGGGAAGGAAAAGCAGTACTTC. This encodes CASSPSGKEKQYF.